The sequence of this T cell receptor beta chain was determined in a study of blood T cell repertoires in COVID-19. Study-level information: Sites across the United States, Italy and Spain contributed samples from acute and convalescent COVID-19. The analysed material was cDNA or gDNA that came from T cells, B-cell-depleted T cells, or PBMCs.

The CDR3 runs 19 residues. V trimming: 0 bases; J trimming: 0 bases; junction bases outside the gene matches: 9. The germline gives CDR1 SGHDT, CDR2 YYEEEE. The data were produced by immunoSEQ multiplex PCR, yet TCRdb's version contains in-frame clones alone and is incomplete. This sample has fewer than 250,000 clones, with about 85% found just once. The rearrangement links TRBV5-6 to TRBJ2-6; 7 nucleotides align to TRBD1. This sequence originates from an older woman with active or convalescent COVID-19. Material for sequencing was peripheral blood. For the CDR3, the DNA is TGTGCCAGCAGCTTGGTCCTCTGGGGACAGAGCTCTGGGGCCAACGTCCTGACTTTC. This codes for CASSLVLWGQSSGANVLTF.